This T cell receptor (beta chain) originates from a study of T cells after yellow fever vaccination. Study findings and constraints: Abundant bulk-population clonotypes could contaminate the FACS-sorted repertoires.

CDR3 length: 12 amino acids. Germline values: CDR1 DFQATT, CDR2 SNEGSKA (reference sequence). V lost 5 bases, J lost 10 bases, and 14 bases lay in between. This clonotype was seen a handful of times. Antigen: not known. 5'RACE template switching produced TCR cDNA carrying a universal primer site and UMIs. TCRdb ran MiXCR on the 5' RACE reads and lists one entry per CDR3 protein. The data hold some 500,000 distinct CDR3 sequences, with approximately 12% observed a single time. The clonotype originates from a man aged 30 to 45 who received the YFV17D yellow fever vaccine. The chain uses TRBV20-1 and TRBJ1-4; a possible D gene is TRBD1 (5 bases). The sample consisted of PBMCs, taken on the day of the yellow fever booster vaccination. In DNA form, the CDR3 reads TGCAGTGCTGGGGACGGACTGGGAAAACTGTTTTTT. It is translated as CSAGDGLGKLFF.